This record looks at one T cell receptor (beta chain) sequence and its context. The sample belongs to a study of technical replicates of blood from a handful of donors. TCRdb keeps only in-frame clones here, not all; method: immunoSEQ multiplex PCR. Here the sample spans 84,000 or so clones, around 94% being singletons. The CDR3 runs 13 residues. Trimming removed 10 bases from V and 4 bases from J; junction bases left unmatched: 2. The germline V gene encodes CDR1 WSHSY and CDR2 SAAADI. This chain connects TRBV10-2 to TRBJ2-1; 12 bases align to TRBD2. The TCR comes from a human donor in good health. The specimen sequenced was T cells isolated from PBMCs. The CDR3 here is CATGTSGYNEQFF. The CDR3 bases are TGCGCCACCGGGACTAGCGGGTACAATGAGCAGTTCTTC.